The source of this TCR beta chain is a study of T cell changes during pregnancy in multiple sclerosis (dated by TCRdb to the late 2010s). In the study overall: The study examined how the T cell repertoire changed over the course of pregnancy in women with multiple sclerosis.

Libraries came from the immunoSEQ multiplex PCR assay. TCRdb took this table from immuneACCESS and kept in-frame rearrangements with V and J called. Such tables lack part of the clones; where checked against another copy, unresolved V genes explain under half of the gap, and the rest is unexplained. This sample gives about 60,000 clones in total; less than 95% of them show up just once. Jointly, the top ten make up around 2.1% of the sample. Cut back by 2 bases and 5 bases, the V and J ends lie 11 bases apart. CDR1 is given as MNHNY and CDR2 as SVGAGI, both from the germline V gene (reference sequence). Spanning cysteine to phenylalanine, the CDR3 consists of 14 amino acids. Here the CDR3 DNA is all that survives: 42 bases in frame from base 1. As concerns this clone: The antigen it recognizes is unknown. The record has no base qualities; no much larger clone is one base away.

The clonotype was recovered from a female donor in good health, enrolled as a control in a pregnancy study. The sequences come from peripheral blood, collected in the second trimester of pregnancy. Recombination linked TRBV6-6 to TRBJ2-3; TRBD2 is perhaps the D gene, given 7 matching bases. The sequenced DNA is TGTGCCAGCAGTTACCAGGGGAGGGGAGATACGCAGTATTTT. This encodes CASSYQGRGDTQYF.